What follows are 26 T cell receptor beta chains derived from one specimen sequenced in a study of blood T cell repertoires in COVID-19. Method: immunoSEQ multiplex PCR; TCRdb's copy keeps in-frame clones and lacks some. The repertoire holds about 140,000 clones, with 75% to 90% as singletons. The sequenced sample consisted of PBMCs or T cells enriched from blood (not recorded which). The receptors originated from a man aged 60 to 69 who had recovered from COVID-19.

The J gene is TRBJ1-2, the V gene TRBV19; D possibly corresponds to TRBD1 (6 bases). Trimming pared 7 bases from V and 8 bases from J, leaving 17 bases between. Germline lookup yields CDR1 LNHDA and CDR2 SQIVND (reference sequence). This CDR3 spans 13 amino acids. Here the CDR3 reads CASNHRALGGYTF. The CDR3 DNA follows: TGTGCCAGTAATCACAGGGCGTTGGGAGGCTACACCTTC.

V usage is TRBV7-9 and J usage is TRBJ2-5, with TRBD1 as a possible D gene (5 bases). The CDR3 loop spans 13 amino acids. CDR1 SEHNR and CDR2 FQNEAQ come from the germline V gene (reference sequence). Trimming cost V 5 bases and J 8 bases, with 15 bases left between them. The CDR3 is CASSHRQIRTQYF. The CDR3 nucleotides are TGTGCCAGCAGCCATCGACAGATTCGTACCCAGTACTTC.

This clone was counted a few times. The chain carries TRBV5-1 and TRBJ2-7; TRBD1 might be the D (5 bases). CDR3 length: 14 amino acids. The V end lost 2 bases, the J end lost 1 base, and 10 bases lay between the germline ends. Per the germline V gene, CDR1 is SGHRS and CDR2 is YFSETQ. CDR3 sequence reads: CASSFYSGSYEQYF. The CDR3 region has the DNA TGCGCCAGCAGCTTTTATTCAGGGTCCTACGAGCAGTACTTC.

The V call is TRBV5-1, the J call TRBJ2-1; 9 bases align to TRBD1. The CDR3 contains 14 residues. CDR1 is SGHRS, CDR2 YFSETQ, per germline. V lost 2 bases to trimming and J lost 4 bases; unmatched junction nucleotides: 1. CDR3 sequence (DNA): TGCGCCAGCAGCTTTGGACAGGGGTACAATGAGCAGTTCTTC. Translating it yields CASSFGQGYNEQFF. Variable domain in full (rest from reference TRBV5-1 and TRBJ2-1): KAGVTQTPRYLIKTRGQQVTLSCSPISGHRSVSWYQQTPGQGLQFLFEYFSETQRNKGNFPGRFSGRQFSNSRSEMNVSTLELGDSALYLCASSFGQGYNEQFFGPGTRLTVL.

The CDR3 DNA sequence: TGTGCCAGCAGCCACAGGGAAAATGAAAAACTGTTTTTT. Protein product: CASSHRENEKLFF. This rearrangement joins TRBV7-9 to TRBJ1-4; perhaps TRBD1 as D (6 bases). The V gene lost 5 bases and the J gene lost 5 bases, with 9 bases spanning the gap. Germline V gene data show CDR1 as SEHNR and CDR2 as FQNEAQ (reference sequence). This CDR3 is built from 13 residues.

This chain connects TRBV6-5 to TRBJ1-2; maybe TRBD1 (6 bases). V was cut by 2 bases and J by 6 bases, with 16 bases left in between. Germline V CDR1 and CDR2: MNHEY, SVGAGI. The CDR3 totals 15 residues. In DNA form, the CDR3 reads TGTGCCAGCAGTTACATAGTCCGGGGGGCCGATGGCTACACCTTC. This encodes CASSYIVRGADGYTF.

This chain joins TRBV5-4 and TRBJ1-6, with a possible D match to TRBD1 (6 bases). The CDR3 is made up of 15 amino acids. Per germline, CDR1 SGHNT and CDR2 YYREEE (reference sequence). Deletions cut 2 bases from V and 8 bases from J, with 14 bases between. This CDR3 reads CASSFSTGIDSPLHF. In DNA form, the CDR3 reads TGTGCCAGCAGCTTTAGTACAGGGATTGATTCACCCCTCCACTTT.

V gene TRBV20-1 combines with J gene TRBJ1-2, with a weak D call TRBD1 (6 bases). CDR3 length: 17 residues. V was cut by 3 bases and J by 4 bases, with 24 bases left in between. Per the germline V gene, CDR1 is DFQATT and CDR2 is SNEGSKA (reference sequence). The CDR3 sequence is CSASGRGTQDPLYGYTF. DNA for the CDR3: TGCAGTGCTAGTGGCAGGGGTACGCAAGACCCCCTCTATGGCTACACCTTC.

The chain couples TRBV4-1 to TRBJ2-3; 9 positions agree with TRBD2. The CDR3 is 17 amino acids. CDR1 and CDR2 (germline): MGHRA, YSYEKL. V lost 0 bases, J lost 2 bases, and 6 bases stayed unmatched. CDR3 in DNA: TGCGCCAGCAGCCAAGATCCCCTAGCGGGGATCACAGATACGCAGTATTTT. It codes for CASSQDPLAGITDTQYF.

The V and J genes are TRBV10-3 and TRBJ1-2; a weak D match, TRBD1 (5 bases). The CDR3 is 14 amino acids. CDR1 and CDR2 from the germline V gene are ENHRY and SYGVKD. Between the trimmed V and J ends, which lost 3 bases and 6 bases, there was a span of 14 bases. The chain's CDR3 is CAISDLIQGHGYTF. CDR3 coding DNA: TGTGCCATCAGTGACCTCATTCAGGGCCATGGCTACACCTTC.

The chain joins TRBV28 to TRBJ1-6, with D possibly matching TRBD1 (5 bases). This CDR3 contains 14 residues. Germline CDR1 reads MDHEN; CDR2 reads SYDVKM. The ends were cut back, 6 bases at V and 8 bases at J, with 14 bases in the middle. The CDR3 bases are TGTGCCAGCAGAGGCGAAGGGGTTTATTCACCCCTCCACTTT. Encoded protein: CASRGEGVYSPLHF.

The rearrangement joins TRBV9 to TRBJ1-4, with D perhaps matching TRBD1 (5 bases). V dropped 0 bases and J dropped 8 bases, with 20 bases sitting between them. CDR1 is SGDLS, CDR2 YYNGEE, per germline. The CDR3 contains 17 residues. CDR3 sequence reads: CASSVEGTGRAGEKLFF. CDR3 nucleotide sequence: TGTGCCAGCAGCGTAGAGGGGACCGGCAGGGCGGGGGAAAAACTGTTTTTT.

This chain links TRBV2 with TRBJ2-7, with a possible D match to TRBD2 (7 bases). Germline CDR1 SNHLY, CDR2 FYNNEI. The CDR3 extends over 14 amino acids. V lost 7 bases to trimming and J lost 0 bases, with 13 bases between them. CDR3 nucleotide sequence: TGTGCCAGCAAGGGGGGCGGGAGCTCCTACGAGCAGTACTTC. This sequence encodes CASKGGGSSYEQYF.

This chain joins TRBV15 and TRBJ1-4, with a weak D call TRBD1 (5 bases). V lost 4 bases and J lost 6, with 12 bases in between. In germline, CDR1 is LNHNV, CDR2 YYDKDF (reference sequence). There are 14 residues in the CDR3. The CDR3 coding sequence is TGTGCCACCAGCAAGATACGGGGGGATGAAAAACTGTTTTTT. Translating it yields CATSKIRGDEKLFF.

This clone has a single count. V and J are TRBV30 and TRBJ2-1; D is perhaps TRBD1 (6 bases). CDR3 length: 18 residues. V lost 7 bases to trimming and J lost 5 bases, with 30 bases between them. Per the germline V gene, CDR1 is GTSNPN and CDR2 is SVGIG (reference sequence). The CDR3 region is CAYRGKDSALARDNEQFF. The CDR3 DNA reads TGTGCCTACCGAGGAAAGGACAGTGCCCTCGCGCGAGACAATGAGCAGTTCTTC.

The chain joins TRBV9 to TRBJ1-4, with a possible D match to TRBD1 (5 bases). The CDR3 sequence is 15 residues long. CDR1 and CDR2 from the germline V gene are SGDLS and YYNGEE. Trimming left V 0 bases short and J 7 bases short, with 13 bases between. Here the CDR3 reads CASSVDGGVGEKLFF. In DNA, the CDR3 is TGTGCCAGCAGCGTAGACGGGGGAGTAGGTGAAAAACTGTTTTTT.

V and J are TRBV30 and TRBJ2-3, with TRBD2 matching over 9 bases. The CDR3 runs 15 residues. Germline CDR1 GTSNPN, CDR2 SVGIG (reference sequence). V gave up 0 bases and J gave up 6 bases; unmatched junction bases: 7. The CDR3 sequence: CAWSVLGGRGDTQYF. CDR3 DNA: TGTGCCTGGAGTGTACTAGGCGGGAGGGGGGATACGCAGTATTTT.

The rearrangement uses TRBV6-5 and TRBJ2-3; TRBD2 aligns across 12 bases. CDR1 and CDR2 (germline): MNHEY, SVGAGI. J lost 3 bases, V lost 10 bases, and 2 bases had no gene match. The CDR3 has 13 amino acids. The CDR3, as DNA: TGTGCCATCCTAGCGGGGGGGACAGATACGCAGTATTTT. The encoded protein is CAILAGGTDTQYF.

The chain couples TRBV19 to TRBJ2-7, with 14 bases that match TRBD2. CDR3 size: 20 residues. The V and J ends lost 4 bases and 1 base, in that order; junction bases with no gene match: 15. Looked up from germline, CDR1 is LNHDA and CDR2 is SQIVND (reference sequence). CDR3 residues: CASSTRAGTSGSIRSYEQYF. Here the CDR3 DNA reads TGTGCCAGTAGTACGAGAGCCGGGACTAGCGGGAGTATTAGGTCCTACGAGCAGTACTTC. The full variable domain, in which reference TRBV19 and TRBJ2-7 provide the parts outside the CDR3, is DGGITQSPKYLFRKEGQNVTLSCEQNLNHDAMYWYRQDPGQGLRLIYYSQIVNDFQKGDIAEGYSVSREKKESFPLTVTSAQKNPTAFYLCASSTRAGTSGSIRSYEQYFGPGTRLTVT.

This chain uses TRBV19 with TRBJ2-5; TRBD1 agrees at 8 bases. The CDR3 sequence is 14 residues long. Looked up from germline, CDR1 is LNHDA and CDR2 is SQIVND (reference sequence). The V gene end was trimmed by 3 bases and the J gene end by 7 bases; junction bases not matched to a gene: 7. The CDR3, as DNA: TGTGCCAGTAGTATCGGACAGGGAATAGTGACCCAGTACTTC. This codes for CASSIGQGIVTQYF.

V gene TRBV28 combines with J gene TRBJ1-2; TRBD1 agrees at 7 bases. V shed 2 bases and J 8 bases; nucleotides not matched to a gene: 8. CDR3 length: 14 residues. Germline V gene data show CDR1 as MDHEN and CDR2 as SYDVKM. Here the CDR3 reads CASSLLLETGGYTF. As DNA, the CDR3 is TGTGCCAGCAGTTTACTCCTCGAGACAGGGGGCTACACCTTC.

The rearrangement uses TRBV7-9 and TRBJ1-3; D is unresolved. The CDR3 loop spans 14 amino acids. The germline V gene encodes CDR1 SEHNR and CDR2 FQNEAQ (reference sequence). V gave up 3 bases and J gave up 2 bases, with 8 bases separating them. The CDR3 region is CASSLAGTGNTIYF. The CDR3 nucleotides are TGTGCCAGCAGCTTGGCGGGGACTGGAAACACCATATATTTT.

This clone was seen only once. DNA of the CDR3: TGTGCCAGTGGCGGGGGGCCGACCGGGGAGCTGTTTTTT. Translation: CASGGGPTGELFF. The chain joins TRBV28 to TRBJ2-2, with 8 positions matching TRBD2. V shed 9 bases, J shed 5 bases, and the junction held 5 bases outside the gene matches. In germline, CDR1 is MDHEN, CDR2 SYDVKM. The CDR3 spans 13 residues.

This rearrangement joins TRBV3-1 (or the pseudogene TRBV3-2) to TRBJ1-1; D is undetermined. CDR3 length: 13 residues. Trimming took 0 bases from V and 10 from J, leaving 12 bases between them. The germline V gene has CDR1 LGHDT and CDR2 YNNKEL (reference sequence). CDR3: CASSQDPGGAAFF. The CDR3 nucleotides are TGTGCCAGCAGCCAAGACCCTGGAGGTGCAGCTTTCTTT.

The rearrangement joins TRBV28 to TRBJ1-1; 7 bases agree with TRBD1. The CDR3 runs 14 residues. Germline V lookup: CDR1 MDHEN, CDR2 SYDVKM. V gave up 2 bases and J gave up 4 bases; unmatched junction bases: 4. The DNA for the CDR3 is TGTGCCAGCAGTTTAGAGGGGGCGATCACTGAAGCTTTCTTT. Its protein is CASSLEGAITEAFF.

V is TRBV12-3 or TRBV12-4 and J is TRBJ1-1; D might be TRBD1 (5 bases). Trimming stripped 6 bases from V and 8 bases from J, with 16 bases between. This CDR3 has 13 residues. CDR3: CASSPLRAGEAFF. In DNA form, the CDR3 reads TGTGCCAGCAGCCCCCTTCGGGCAGGGGAAGCTTTCTTT.